This is a list of T cell receptor beta chains from one sample in a study of blood T cell repertoires in COVID-19. Sequencing was performed with immunoSEQ multiplex PCR; in TCRdb, only in-frame clones are kept and a portion is missing. The repertoire consists of 99,000 or so clones, with about four fifths occurring once and the leading ten covering more than 30%. The sample was peripheral blood. The origin of the receptors is a man aged 80 or over with acute or convalescent COVID-19. The CDR3 runs from the conserved cysteine through the conserved F or W. A D gene is named only where the DNA matches it firmly. Expanded clones are given a class, and other clones once, few, many or no size at all.

clone_size	v_call	j_call	d_call	cdr3_nt	cdr3_aa
-	TRBV19	TRBJ2-2	TRBD2	TGTGCCAGTAGTATAGGTAAACGGACTAGCGGGAGGACCGGGGAGCTGTTTTTT	CASSIGKRTSGRTGELFF
-	TRBV18	TRBJ2-7	-	TGTGCCAGCTCACCACGCTATAGCGGAGCCTACGAGCAGTACTTC	CASSPRYSGAYEQYF
-	TRBV5-6	TRBJ2-5	-	TGTGCCAGCAGCACTCAAGAGACCCAGTACTTC	CASSTQETQYF
-	TRBV5-4	TRBJ1-2	-	TGTGCCAGCAGCTTAAGTGTTGGGCAGTATGGCTACACCTTC	CASSLSVGQYGYTF
-	TRBV5-1	TRBJ1-4	TRBD1	TGCGCCAGCAGTCTAGGAATGGGACAGGGCGGAGTTGAGCTGTTTTTT	CASSLGMGQGGVELFF
-	TRBV5-1	TRBJ2-1	TRBD2	TGCGCCAGCAGCTTCCGGGGAGGGATCAATGAGCAGTTCTTC	CASSFRGGINEQFF
-	TRBV20-1	TRBJ2-4	TRBD1	TGCAGTGCTAGTCCGACAGGGGGGCTAGCCAAAAACATTCAGTACTTC	CSASPTGGLAKNIQYF
-	TRBV9	TRBJ1-2	-	TGTGCCAGCAGCGCGTTCCCCCCTACCCCTACTACAAACTATGGCTACACCTTC	CASSAFPPTPTTNYGYTF
once	TRBV19	TRBJ1-2	-	TGTGCCAGCACCTTAGAGGGAGGACGGGGCTACACCTTC	CASTLEGGRGYTF
-	TRBV5-6	TRBJ1-5	-	TGTGCCAGCAGCTCCAGGGCAAGTAGCAATCAGCCCCAGCATTTT	CASSSRASSNQPQHF
-	TRBV28	TRBJ2-2	TRBD2	TGTGCCTTAGCGGGATTGAACACCGGGGAGCTGTTTTTT	CALAGLNTGELFF
-	TRBV18	TRBJ2-1	-	TGTGCCAGCTCAACGACAGAGTACAATGAGCAGTTCTTC	CASSTTEYNEQFF
once	TRBV6-6	TRBJ2-7	TRBD2	TGTGCCAGCAGTTTACTAGCGCAGTACGAGCAGTACTTC	CASSLLAQYEQYF
-	TRBV5-1	TRBJ2-2	-	TGCGCCAGCAGCTTGGTCGGGCAGGGCCGCAACACCGGGGAGCTGTTTTTT	CASSLVGQGRNTGELFF
-	TRBV6-6	TRBJ1-2	TRBD1	TGTGCCAGCAGTTCCGACAGGGCCCACAACTATGGCTACACCTTC	CASSSDRAHNYGYTF
-	TRBV30	TRBJ1-3	-	TGTGCCTGGAGTGTATTTGCGGGTGCTGGAAACACCATATATTTT	CAWSVFAGAGNTIYF
-	TRBV18	TRBJ1-6	TRBD1	TGTGCCAGCTCCCGGGACAGGTCCAATTCACCCCTCCACTTT	CASSRDRSNSPLHF
-	TRBV11-3	TRBJ1-5	-	TGTGCCAGCAGCTCAATTAATTGGGTCGGACTCAATCAGCCCCAGCATTTT	CASSSINWVGLNQPQHF
-	TRBV5-1	TRBJ2-3	TRBD2	TGCGCCAGCAGCTTACTAGCGCCCAGCACAGATACGCAGTATTTT	CASSLLAPSTDTQYF
-	TRBV24-1	TRBJ1-5	-	TGTGCCACCAGTGATTCCCGACAGGGCAATCAGCCCCAGCATTTT	CATSDSRQGNQPQHF
-	TRBV28	TRBJ2-3	-	TGTGCCAGCAGTCATCGGAGCACAGATACGCAGTATTTT	CASSHRSTDTQYF
-	TRBV28	TRBJ1-4	-	TGTGCCAGCAGTTCACCCAGGGGCAGGTCCCCAAATGAAAAACTGTTTTTT	CASSSPRGRSPNEKLFF
-	TRBV18	TRBJ2-3	TRBD2	TGTGCCAGCTCACGGACTAGCGGGAGCACAGATACGCAGTATTTT	CASSRTSGSTDTQYF
-	TRBV7-6	TRBJ1-1	TRBD1	TGTGCCAGCAGCTTATGGGCAGGGGGTCTGAACACTGAAGCTTTCTTT	CASSLWAGGLNTEAFF
once	TRBV4-1	TRBJ2-1	-	TGCGCCAGCAGAGGGGTGGTCAATGAGCAGTTCTTC	CASRGVVNEQFF
-	TRBV28	TRBJ1-1	-	TGTGCCAGCAGTTTATTGGCAGGGCCAACGACCCCTGAAGCTTTCTTT	CASSLLAGPTTPEAFF
-	TRBV19	TRBJ2-7	TRBD1	TGTGCCAGTAGCAGACAGGGTTTGCGCCACGAGCAGTACTTC	CASSRQGLRHEQYF
-	TRBV27	TRBJ1-6	-	TGTGCCAGCAGCCGGGGCTATAATTCACCCCTCCACTTT	CASSRGYNSPLHF
once	TRBV28	TRBJ2-7	-	TGTGCCAGCAGTTCACTAACAGGTATAAGCTCCTACGAGCAGTACTTC	CASSSLTGISSYEQYF
-	TRBV5-1	TRBJ2-1	TRBD1	TGCGCCAGCAGCTTAGTAGGACAGGGGGACTACAATGAGCAGTTCTTC	CASSLVGQGDYNEQFF
-	TRBV6-6	TRBJ2-2	-	TGTGCCAGCACCTTGGACTCTCGGAACACCGGGGAGCTGTTTTTT	CASTLDSRNTGELFF
-	TRBV5-4	TRBJ2-7	-	TGTGCCAGCAGACATTCGTCAAGCTCCTACGAGCAGTACTTC	CASRHSSSSYEQYF
-	TRBV14	TRBJ1-6	-	TGTGCCAGCAACCACAGGGACTATAATTCACCCCTCCACTTT	CASNHRDYNSPLHF
-	TRBV5-5	TRBJ1-2	-	TGTGCCAGCAGCTCACGGACAACGAGTAACTATGGCTACACCTTC	CASSSRTTSNYGYTF
-	TRBV6-5	TRBJ2-7	TRBD2	TGTGCCAGCAGAGTACTGACTAGCGGGAGAGGGGAGCAGTACTTC	CASRVLTSGRGEQYF
-	TRBV25-1	TRBJ2-1	TRBD1	TGTGCCAGCAGTGGCTTGGACAGGGCCACCTACAATGAGCAGTTCTTC	CASSGLDRATYNEQFF
-	TRBV28	TRBJ2-7	TRBD1	TGTGCCAGCCGAACTATCTCCGACAGGGGGGGGACCTACGAGCAGTACTTC	CASRTISDRGGTYEQYF
-	TRBV5-1	TRBJ2-2	TRBD2	TGCGCCAGCAGCTTGGATTCCTCCACCGGGGGGTTGTTTTTT	CASSLDSSTGGLFF
-	TRBV3-1/TRBV3-2	TRBJ2-3	TRBD2	TGTGCCAGCAGCCAAGATTGGGAGGGGTTCACAGATACGCAGTATTTT	CASSQDWEGFTDTQYF
-	TRBV10-2	TRBJ1-5	TRBD1	TGCGCCAGCGGGGGACAGGGGCATAGCAATCAGCCCCAGCATTTT	CASGGQGHSNQPQHF
-	TRBV7-9	TRBJ2-1	TRBD2	TGTGCCAGCAGCTTCCCTCAGAAAGCGGGAGAGATCTACAATGAGCAGTTCTTC	CASSFPQKAGEIYNEQFF
-	TRBV28	TRBJ2-1	TRBD2	TGTGCCAGCTCAGGAAGCGGGAGTCCCCTTAATGAGCAGTTCTTC	CASSGSGSPLNEQFF
few	TRBV29-1	TRBJ2-1	TRBD2	TGCAGCGTGGAGGGACTAGCGGGCCTCTCCTACAATGAGCAGTTCTTC	CSVEGLAGLSYNEQFF
-	TRBV2	TRBJ2-1	-	TGTGCCAGCGCGACTAGATCGGGGAACAATGAGCAGTTCTTC	CASATRSGNNEQFF
-	TRBV6-2/TRBV6-3	TRBJ1-1	-	TGTGCCAGCAGTTACGGAGGGACTGAAGCTTTCTTT	CASSYGGTEAFF
-	TRBV11-2	TRBJ2-3	TRBD2	TGTGCCAGCAGCCTAGGTAGCGGGACAAGCACAGATACGCAGTATTTT	CASSLGSGTSTDTQYF
-	TRBV5-6	TRBJ1-2	TRBD1	TGTGCCAGCACCCCGGGACAGGGGGCGACGGGAAACTATGGCTACACCTTC	CASTPGQGATGNYGYTF
-	TRBV5-4	TRBJ2-7	TRBD2	TGTGCCAGCAGCTGGGCCGGGACTAGCGGGAGGAGGCAGTACTTC	CASSWAGTSGRRQYF